The 18 T cell receptor beta chains in this list originate from one sample, sequenced in a study of blood T cell repertoires in COVID-19. The assay was immunoSEQ multiplex PCR, and TCRdb's table has in-frame clones only and misses some. The sample lists hundreds of thousands of clones, around nine tenths occurring once. The sequenced sample consisted of PBMCs or T cells enriched from blood (not recorded which). Receptors were obtained from a woman in her forties or fifties who had recovered from COVID-19.

The genes are TRBV4-1 and TRBJ1-1; maybe TRBD1 (5 bases). The CDR3 sequence is 14 residues long. Trimming removed 0 bases from V and 7 bases from J, with 12 bases in between. Germline V gene sequence: CDR1 MGHRA, CDR2 YSYEKL. The CDR3 is CASSQEGSGNEAFF. DNA for the CDR3: TGCGCCAGCAGCCAAGAGGGGTCAGGGAATGAAGCTTTCTTT.

J is TRBJ2-1 and V is TRBV11-3, with D possibly matching TRBD2 (5 bases). In germline, CDR1 is SGHNT, CDR2 YENEEA. The germline V and J ends were trimmed by 1 base and 4 bases, with 11 bases remaining between them. The length of the CDR3 is 15 residues. The CDR3: CASSLGRISYNEQFF. The CDR3 DNA reads as TGTGCCAGCAGCTTAGGGAGGATCTCTTACAATGAGCAGTTCTTC.

This chain joins TRBV6-2 or TRBV6-3 and TRBJ1-5; 7 bases line up with TRBD1. J lost 6 bases, V lost 2 bases, and 7 bases had no gene match. Per the germline V gene, CDR1 is MNHEY and CDR2 is SVGEGT. The CDR3 loop spans 15 amino acids. As DNA, the CDR3 is TGTGCCAGCAGTTACCATTCCAACAGGGGTCAGCCCCAGCATTTT. This codes for CASSYHSNRGQPQHF.

The chain recombines TRBV11-3 with TRBJ2-2; TRBD2 might be the D (7 bases). This CDR3 spans 14 amino acids. Germline V gene data show CDR1 as SGHNT and CDR2 as YENEEA. The ends were cut back, 5 bases at V and 7 bases at J, with 14 bases in the middle. CDR3 sequence reads: CASSQNREGGELFF. In DNA form, the CDR3 reads TGTGCCAGCAGCCAAAACAGGGAGGGCGGGGAGCTGTTTTTT.

This rearrangement joins TRBV28 to TRBJ2-7; a weak D match, TRBD2 (6 bases). There are 15 residues in the CDR3. Trimming shortened V by 2 bases and J by 0 bases, and 11 bases separated the two germline ends. Germline CDR1 reads MDHEN; CDR2 reads SYDVKM. CDR3 residues: CASSLVDGSSYEQYF. The CDR3 coding sequence is TGTGCCAGCAGTTTAGTGGACGGGAGCTCCTACGAGCAGTACTTC.

The gene calls are TRBV4-1 and TRBJ1-1; 9 bases fit TRBD1. In germline, CDR1 is MGHRA, CDR2 YSYEKL. Unmatched junction bases numbered 14, after V lost 1 base and J lost 5 bases. The CDR3 consists of 18 residues. The CDR3 DNA sequence: TGCGCCAGCAGCCAAGTCCCCGGGGGGACAGGGAGGGGGACTGAAGCTTTCTTT. Amino acid sequence: CASSQVPGGTGRGTEAFF.

The chain uses TRBV5-5 and TRBJ2-5, with TRBD2 matching over 9 bases. The CDR3 runs 15 residues. V was clipped by 4 bases and J by 4 bases; unmatched bases: 8. Germline loops: CDR1 SGHKS, CDR2 YYEKEE (reference sequence). CDR3 sequence reads: CASSRARGGGETQYF. As DNA, the CDR3 is TGTGCCAGCAGCCGTGCGCGGGGGGGAGGAGAGACCCAGTACTTC.

This sequence joins TRBV28 and TRBJ2-1, with D possibly being TRBD2 (5 bases). Trimming removed 5 bases from V and 8 bases from J, with 19 bases in between. Germline V gives CDR1 MDHEN, CDR2 SYDVKM. This CDR3 contains 15 residues. CDR3 amino acids: CASSALASETYEQFF. The CDR3 region has the DNA TGTGCCAGCAGTGCTCTAGCTTCCGAAACCTATGAGCAGTTCTTC.

The V call is TRBV7-9, the J call TRBJ2-3; D remains ambiguous. Germline V lookup: CDR1 SEHNR, CDR2 FQNEAQ (reference sequence). Trimming pared 3 bases from V and 2 bases from J, leaving 9 bases between. The CDR3 runs 14 residues. The CDR3 spells CASSFGQATDTQYF. Here the CDR3 DNA reads TGTGCCAGCAGCTTTGGGCAAGCCACAGATACGCAGTATTTT.

The gene calls are TRBV6-2 or TRBV6-3 and TRBJ2-6; the D is unclear. There are 15 residues in the CDR3. V shed 5 bases and J shed 0 bases, with 8 bases lying between them. The germline V gene encodes CDR1 MNHEY and CDR2 SVGEGT. The CDR3 sequence is CASSPHNSGANVLTF. In DNA form, the CDR3 reads TGTGCCAGCAGTCCACATAACTCTGGGGCCAACGTCCTGACTTTC.

This clone occurred a few times. CDR3 protein: CSVEISSGTDTQYF. The CDR3, as DNA: TGCAGCGTTGAGATAAGTAGCGGCACAGATACGCAGTATTTT. V and J are TRBV29-1 and TRBJ2-3, with a tentative D call TRBD2 (5 bases). CDR1 is SQVTM, CDR2 ANQGSEA, per germline. The CDR3 contains 14 residues. Trimming shortened V by 3 bases and J by 1 base, and 11 bases separated the two germline ends.

The chain joins TRBV9 to TRBJ2-7; 7 nucleotides match TRBD2. Germline assignment: CDR1 SGDLS and CDR2 YYNGEE. This CDR3 is 15 amino acids long. The V segment lost 3 bases and the J segment 4 bases; nucleotides outside the gene matches: 10. The CDR3 is CASSGGLAALYEQYF. CDR3 nucleotide sequence: TGTGCCAGCAGCGGTGGCCTAGCGGCTCTTTACGAGCAGTACTTC.

The genes are TRBV28 and TRBJ1-5; 11 nucleotides align to TRBD1. Germline V CDR1 and CDR2: MDHEN, SYDVKM. This CDR3 comprises 18 residues. The V gene end was trimmed by 6 bases and the J gene end by 0 bases; junction bases not matched to a gene: 10. CDR3 loop: CASSPDRGRRGSNQPQHF. DNA for the CDR3: TGTGCCAGCAGCCCGGACAGGGGGCGGCGAGGTAGCAATCAGCCCCAGCATTTT.

The chain combines TRBV2 with TRBJ1-5, with 7 bases matching TRBD1. V trimming: 7 bases; J trimming: 3 bases; junction bases outside the gene matches: 6. The length of the CDR3 is 14 residues. CDR1 and CDR2 from the germline V gene are SNHLY and FYNNEI. The CDR3 loop reads CASTGQNFNQPQHF. CDR3 sequence (DNA): TGTGCCAGCACGGGACAGAACTTCAATCAGCCCCAGCATTTT.

This chain links TRBV28 with TRBJ2-7; TRBD1 agrees at 7 bases. There are 14 residues in the CDR3. With V trimmed by 7 bases and J by 0 bases, 6 bases remained unmatched. Looked up from germline, CDR1 is MDHEN and CDR2 is SYDVKM. The CDR3 DNA follows: TGTGCCAGCAAACAGGGGCAACTCTCCTACGAGCAGTACTTC. Translation: CASKQGQLSYEQYF. Variable domain in full (rest from reference TRBV28 and TRBJ2-7): DVKVTQSSRYLVKRTGEKVFLECVQDMDHENMFWYRQDPGLGLRLIYFSYDVKMKEKGDIPEGYSVSREKKERFSLILESASTNQTSMYLCASKQGQLSYEQYFGPGTRLTVT.

The chain is built from TRBV5-8 and TRBJ2-7; possible D gene TRBD1, 5 bases. This CDR3 has 13 residues. Trimming left V 4 bases short and J 0 bases short, with 8 bases between. Germline V gene lookup returns CDR1 SGHTS and CDR2 YDEGEE. The CDR3 DNA reads as TGTGCCAGCAGCATGACAGACTCCTACGAGCAGTACTTC. Amino acids: CASSMTDSYEQYF. Full variable domain (remainder filled in from reference TRBV5-8 and TRBJ2-7): EAGVTQSPTHLIKTRGQQATLRCSPISGHTSVYWYQQALGLGLQFLLWYDEGEERNRGNFPPRFSGRQFPNYSSELNVNALELEDSALYLCASSMTDSYEQYFGPGTRLTVT.

This chain connects TRBV6-6 to TRBJ1-5, with 10 bases identical to TRBD1. Germline CDR1 reads MNHNY; CDR2 reads SVGAGI (reference sequence). The J segment lost 10 bases and the V segment lost 7 bases, leaving 10 bases of the junction unmatched. The CDR3 extends over 14 amino acids. The CDR3 sequence is CASTDRGPIYPQHF. The CDR3 DNA reads TGTGCCAGCACCGACAGGGGGCCCATATATCCCCAGCATTTT.

The V call is TRBV30, the J call TRBJ2-7; 11 nucleotides agree with TRBD1. V lost 6 bases, J lost 4 bases, and 2 bases stayed unmatched. Germline CDR1 is GTSNPN and CDR2 is SVGIG (reference sequence). This CDR3 is built from 12 residues. Here the CDR3 DNA reads TGTGCCTGCCGGGACAGGGGGTACGAGCAGTACTTC. This sequence encodes CACRDRGYEQYF.